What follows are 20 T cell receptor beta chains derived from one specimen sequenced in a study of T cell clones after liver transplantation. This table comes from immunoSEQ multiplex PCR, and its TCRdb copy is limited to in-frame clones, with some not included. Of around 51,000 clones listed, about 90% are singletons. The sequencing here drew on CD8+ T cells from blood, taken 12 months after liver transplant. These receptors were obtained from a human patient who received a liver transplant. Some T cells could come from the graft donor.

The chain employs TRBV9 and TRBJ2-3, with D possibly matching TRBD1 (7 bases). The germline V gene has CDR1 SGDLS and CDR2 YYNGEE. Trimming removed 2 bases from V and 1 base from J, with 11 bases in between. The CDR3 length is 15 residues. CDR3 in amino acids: CASSVEGAGTDTQYF. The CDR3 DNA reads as TGTGCCAGCAGCGTGGAGGGGGCGGGCACAGATACGCAGTATTTT. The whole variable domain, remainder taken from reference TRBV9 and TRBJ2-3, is DSGVTQTPKHLITATGQRVTLRCSPRSGDLSVYWYQQSLDQGLQFLIQYYNGEERAKGNILERFSAQQFPDLHSELNLSSLELGDSALYFCASSVEGAGTDTQYFGPGTRLTVL.

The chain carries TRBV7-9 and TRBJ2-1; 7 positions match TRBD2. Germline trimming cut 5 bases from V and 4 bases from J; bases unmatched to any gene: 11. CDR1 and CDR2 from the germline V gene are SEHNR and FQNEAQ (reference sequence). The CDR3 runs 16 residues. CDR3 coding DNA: TGTGCCAGCAGCCCTCCCTTAGCGGGTCCGTACAATGAGCAGTTCTTC. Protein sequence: CASSPPLAGPYNEQFF.

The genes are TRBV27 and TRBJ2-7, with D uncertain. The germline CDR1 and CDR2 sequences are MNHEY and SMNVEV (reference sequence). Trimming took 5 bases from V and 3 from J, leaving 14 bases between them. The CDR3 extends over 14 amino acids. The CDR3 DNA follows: TGTGCCAGCAGTCCGTTGACAAATCTCTACGAGCAGTACTTC. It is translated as CASSPLTNLYEQYF.

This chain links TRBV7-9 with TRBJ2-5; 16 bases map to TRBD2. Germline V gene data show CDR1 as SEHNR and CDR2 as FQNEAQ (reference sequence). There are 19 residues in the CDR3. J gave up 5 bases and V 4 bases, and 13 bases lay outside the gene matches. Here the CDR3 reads CASSSGLAGGNTLVETQYF. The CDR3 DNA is TGTGCCAGCAGCTCGGGACTAGCGGGAGGGAACACTTTGGTGGAGACCCAGTACTTC.

The CDR3 DNA follows: TGTGCCAGCTATTCAGGGGGCTTCAACTATGGCTACACCTTC. Translating gives CASYSGGFNYGYTF. The chain carries TRBV25-1 and TRBJ1-2; 8 positions match TRBD1. V trimming: 8 bases; J trimming: 2 bases; junction bases outside the gene matches: 7. This CDR3 has 14 residues. From germline, CDR1 is MGHDK and CDR2 SYGVNS.

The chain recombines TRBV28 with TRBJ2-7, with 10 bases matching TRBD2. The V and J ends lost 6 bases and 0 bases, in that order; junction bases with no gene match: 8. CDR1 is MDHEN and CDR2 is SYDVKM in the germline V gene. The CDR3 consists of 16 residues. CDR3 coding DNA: TGTGCCAGCAGATTTGGACTAGCGGTAAGCTCCTACGAGCAGTACTTC. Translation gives CASRFGLAVSSYEQYF.

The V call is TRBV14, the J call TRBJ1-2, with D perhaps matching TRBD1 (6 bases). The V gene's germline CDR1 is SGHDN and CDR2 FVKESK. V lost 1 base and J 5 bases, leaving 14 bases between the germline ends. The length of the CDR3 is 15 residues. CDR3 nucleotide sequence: TGTGCCAGCAGCCAAGTCGGGGGCATCAAGTATGGCTACACCTTC. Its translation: CASSQVGGIKYGYTF.

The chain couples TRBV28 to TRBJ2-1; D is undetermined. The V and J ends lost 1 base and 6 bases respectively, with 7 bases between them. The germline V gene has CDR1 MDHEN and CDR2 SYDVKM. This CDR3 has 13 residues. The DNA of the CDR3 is TGTGCCAGCAGTTTATTTGCCCCCAATGAGCAGTTCTTC. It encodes CASSLFAPNEQFF.

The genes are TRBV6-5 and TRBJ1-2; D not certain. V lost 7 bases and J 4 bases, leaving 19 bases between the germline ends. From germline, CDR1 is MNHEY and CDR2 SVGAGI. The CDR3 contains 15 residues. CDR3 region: CASTGISGDLYGYTF. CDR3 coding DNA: TGTGCCAGCACCGGAATCTCGGGCGACCTCTATGGCTACACCTTC.

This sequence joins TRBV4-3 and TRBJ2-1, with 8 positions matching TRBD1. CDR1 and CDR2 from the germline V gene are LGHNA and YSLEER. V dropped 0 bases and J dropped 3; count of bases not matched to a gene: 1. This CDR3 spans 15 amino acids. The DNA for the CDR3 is TGCGCCAGCAGCCAAGATGGGACAGGCTACAATGAGCAGTTCTTC. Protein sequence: CASSQDGTGYNEQFF.

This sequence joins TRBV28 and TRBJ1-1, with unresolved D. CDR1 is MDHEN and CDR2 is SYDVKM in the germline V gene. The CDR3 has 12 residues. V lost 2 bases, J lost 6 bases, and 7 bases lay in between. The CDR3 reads CASSLGWPEAFF. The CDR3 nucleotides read TGTGCCAGCAGTTTAGGGTGGCCTGAAGCTTTCTTT.

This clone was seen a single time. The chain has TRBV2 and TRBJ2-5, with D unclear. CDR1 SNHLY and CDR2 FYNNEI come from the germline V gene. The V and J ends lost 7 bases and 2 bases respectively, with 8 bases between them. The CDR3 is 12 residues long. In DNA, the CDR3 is TGTGCCAGCAAACTCGTGCAAGAGACCCAGTACTTC. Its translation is CASKLVQETQYF.

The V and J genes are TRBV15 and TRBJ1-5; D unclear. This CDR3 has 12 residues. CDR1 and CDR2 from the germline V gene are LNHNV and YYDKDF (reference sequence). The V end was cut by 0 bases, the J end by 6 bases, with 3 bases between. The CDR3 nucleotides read TGTGCCACCAGCAGAGATCGTCAGCCCCAGCATTTT. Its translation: CATSRDRQPQHF.

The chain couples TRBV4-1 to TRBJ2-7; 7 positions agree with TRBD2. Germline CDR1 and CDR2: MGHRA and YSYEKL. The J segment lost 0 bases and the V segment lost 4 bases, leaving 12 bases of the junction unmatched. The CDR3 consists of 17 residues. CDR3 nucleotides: TGCGCCAGCAGCCCAACCCGCGGGGGACGGAGCTCCTACGAGCAGTACTTC. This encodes CASSPTRGGRSSYEQYF.

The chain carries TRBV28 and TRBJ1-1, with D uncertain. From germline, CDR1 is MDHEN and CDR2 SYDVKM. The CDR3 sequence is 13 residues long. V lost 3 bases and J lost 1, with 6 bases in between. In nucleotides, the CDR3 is TGTGCCAGCAGTTTTTCTGGGAACACTGAAGCTTTCTTT. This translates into CASSFSGNTEAFF. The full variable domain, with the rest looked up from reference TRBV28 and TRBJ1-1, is DVKVTQSSRYLVKRTGEKVFLECVQDMDHENMFWYRQDPGLGLRLIYFSYDVKMKEKGDIPEGYSVSREKKERFSLILESASTNQTSMYLCASSFSGNTEAFFGQGTRLTVV.

CDR3 protein: CASRTPQGAGESYEQYF. The DNA of the CDR3 is TGTGCCAGCAGGACGCCTCAGGGAGCGGGAGAGTCCTACGAGCAGTACTTC. V is TRBV2 and J is TRBJ2-7; 8 bases agree with TRBD2. CDR3 length: 17 residues. Trimming removed 6 bases from V and 1 base from J; junction bases left unmatched: 14. Germline lookup yields CDR1 SNHLY and CDR2 FYNNEI. Supplemented by reference TRBV2 and TRBJ2-7, the full variable domain reads EPEVTQTPSHQVTQMGQEVILRCVPISNHLYFYWYRQILGQKVEFLVSFYNNEISEKSEIFDDQFSVERPDGSNFTLKIRSTKLEDSAMYFCASRTPQGAGESYEQYFGPGTRLTVT.

CDR3 nucleotides: TGTGCCAGCAGCCCCAGAGCTGAGTCGAACAATGAGCAGTTCTTC. This gives the protein CASSPRAESNNEQFF. The J gene is TRBJ2-1, the V gene TRBV13; no definite D call. With 5 bases removed from V and 5 bases from J, the gap between germline ends came to 16 bases. This CDR3 has 15 amino acids. Germline CDR1 is PRHDT and CDR2 is FYEKMQ (reference sequence).

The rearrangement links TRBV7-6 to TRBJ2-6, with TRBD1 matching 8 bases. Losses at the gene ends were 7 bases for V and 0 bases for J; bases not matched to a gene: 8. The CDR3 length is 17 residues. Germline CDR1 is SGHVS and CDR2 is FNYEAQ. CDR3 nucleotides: TGTGCCAGCAATAAGGACAGGGATACCTCTGGGGCCAACGTCCTGACTTTC. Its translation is CASNKDRDTSGANVLTF.

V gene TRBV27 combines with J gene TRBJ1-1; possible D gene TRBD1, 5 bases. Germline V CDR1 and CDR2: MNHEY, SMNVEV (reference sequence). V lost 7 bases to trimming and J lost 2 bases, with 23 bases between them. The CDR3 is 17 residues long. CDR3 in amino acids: CASTLHPRRGDNTEAFF. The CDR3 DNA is TGTGCCAGCACCTTACATCCTAGGCGGGGGGATAACACTGAAGCTTTCTTT.

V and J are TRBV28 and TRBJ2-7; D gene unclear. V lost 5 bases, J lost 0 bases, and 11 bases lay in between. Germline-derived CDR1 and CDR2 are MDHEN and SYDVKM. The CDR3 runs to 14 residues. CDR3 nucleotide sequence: TGTGCCAGCAGTCCCGGTAGGGCCTCCTACGAGCAGTACTTC. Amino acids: CASSPGRASYEQYF.